The 7 T cell receptor beta chains in this list originate from one sample, sequenced in a study of brain T cells in children with intractable seizures. Time point here: blood from clinic visit 5 months post-surgery; TSC patient then seizure free. Using immunoSEQ multiplex PCR, the repertoire was profiled, and TCRdb retains in-frame clones only, with some absent. Here the sample spans about 350,000 clones, 85% to 95% being singletons. The sequencing here drew on peripheral blood, taken less than 6 months after surgery. The receptors here all came from a boy less than two years old with tuberous sclerosis and intractable seizures.

This clone was picked up one time. The chain couples TRBV19 to TRBJ2-1; no definite D call. CDR3 size: 10 residues. Looked up from germline, CDR1 is LNHDA and CDR2 is SQIVND (reference sequence). V was pared by 6 bases and J by 9 bases, with 6 bases between. The DNA of the CDR3 is TGTGCCAGTAGCCACGGTGAGCAGTTCTTC. Residues: CASSHGEQFF.

The V gene is TRBV11-2, the J gene TRBJ2-7, with TRBD2 matching 12 bases. Germline CDR1 and CDR2: SGHAT and FQNNGV. Germline trimming cut 5 bases from V and 7 bases from J; bases unmatched to any gene: 12. CDR3 length equals 16 residues. The CDR3 loop is CASSLPGLAGGVEQYF. CDR3 nucleotide sequence: TGTGCCAGCAGCCTACCGGGGCTAGCGGGAGGGGTAGAGCAGTACTTC.

This chain joins TRBV7-9 and TRBJ2-7; D may match TRBD1 or TRBD2 (5 bases each). The CDR3 is 15 amino acids. CDR1 and CDR2 (germline): SEHNR, FQNEAQ (reference sequence). V dropped 1 base and J dropped 2 bases, with 12 bases sitting between them. The CDR3 DNA reads as TGTGCCAGCAGCTTAGGGTCCGGGACCCCCTACGAGCAGTACTTC. Translation: CASSLGSGTPYEQYF.

The rearrangement uses TRBV30 and TRBJ2-3, with a tentative D call TRBD2 (6 bases). Germline V lookup: CDR1 GTSNPN, CDR2 SVGIG (reference sequence). The ends were cut back, 3 bases at V and 1 base at J, with 14 bases in the middle. This CDR3 spans 15 amino acids. The CDR3 loop reads CAWRKPGLRTDTQYF. As DNA, the CDR3 is TGTGCCTGGAGAAAACCGGGACTCCGCACAGATACGCAGTATTTT.

The gene calls are TRBV29-1 and TRBJ2-7; the D gene is possibly TRBD1 (5 bases). Germline CDR1 is SQVTM and CDR2 is ANQGSEA. V lost 6 bases, J lost 0 bases, and 15 bases lay in between. The CDR3 is 14 residues long. CDR3 bases: TGCAGCGTCCCCCTCAGGGTTAGCTCCTACGAGCAGTACTTC. Translating it yields CSVPLRVSSYEQYF.

The chain uses TRBV16 and TRBJ2-7; 10 nucleotides match TRBD1. With V trimmed by 4 bases and J by 2 bases, 5 bases remained unmatched. This CDR3 region has 15 residues. Per the germline V gene, CDR1 is KGHSY and CDR2 is FQNENV. CDR3: CASSLGTGVPYEQYF. CDR3 nucleotide sequence: TGTGCCAGCAGCCTCGGGACAGGGGTCCCCTACGAGCAGTACTTC.

This chain links TRBV12-3 or TRBV12-4 with TRBJ2-7, with 9 bases that match TRBD1. Trimming cost V 7 bases and J 5 bases; bases outside gene matches: 3. The CDR3 spans 12 residues. CDR3 bases: TGTGCCAGCAAGGACAGGGGCCACGAGCAGTACTTC. Its translation is CASKDRGHEQYF.